This T cell receptor beta chain was profiled in a study of T cell responses to AZD1222 COVID-19 vaccine. General study findings and limits: Donors in the cohort were predominantly white British and more often female, and clonal diversity was possibly underestimated.

This clone was picked up one time. Antigen: not known. The assay was immunoSEQ multiplex PCR, and TCRdb's table has in-frame clones only and misses some. Here the sample spans about 39,000 clones, roughly 85% being singletons. This CDR3 contains 14 residues. V lost 2 bases to trimming and J lost 0 bases, with 9 bases between them. Per germline, CDR1 SGHNT and CDR2 YYREEE (reference sequence). The clonotype was recovered from an adult who received the MenACWY meningococcal vaccine as a control. This material consisted of peripheral blood, taken 28 days after the second dose of the MenACWY control vaccine. The V gene is TRBV5-4, the J gene TRBJ2-7, with D hard to call. This CDR3 reads CASSFGGSSYEQYF. As DNA, the CDR3 is TGTGCCAGCAGCTTCGGCGGTAGCTCCTACGAGCAGTACTTC.